Listed below are T cell receptor beta chains from one sample, sequenced in a study of blood T cell repertoires in COVID-19. The data were produced by immunoSEQ multiplex PCR, yet TCRdb's version contains in-frame clones alone and is incomplete. The repertoire includes around 23,000 clones, more than 75% of them detected once, and 4.5% to 6.5% sits in the top ten. Sequenced: peripheral blood. Receptors originate from a man aged 50-59 years with active COVID-19. Both conserved end residues are trimmed from each CDR3. The D gene is left open where the match is weak.

J gene: TRBJ2-4
V gene: TRBV7-2
D gene: TRBD1
CDR3 protein: ASSTGGNIQY

J gene: TRBJ2-7
V gene: TRBV4-3
D gene: NA
CDR3 protein: ASSQDVGLARYEQY

J gene: TRBJ2-3
V gene: TRBV19
D gene: NA
CDR3 protein: ASSIVGADTQY

J gene: TRBJ2-1
V gene: TRBV11-1
D gene: NA
CDR3 protein: ASTQGTGFSYNEQF

J gene: TRBJ2-4
V gene: TRBV6-1
D gene: TRBD1
CDR3 protein: ASSGKDRGIENIQY

J gene: TRBJ2-1
V gene: TRBV4-3
D gene: NA
CDR3 protein: ASSQQQGWEQF

J gene: TRBJ2-7
V gene: TRBV18
D gene: NA
CDR3 protein: ASSLSPSSYEQY

J gene: TRBJ2-7
V gene: TRBV13
D gene: TRBD2
CDR3 protein: ASSLGRLAAEQY

J gene: TRBJ1-2
V gene: TRBV7-9
D gene: TRBD1
CDR3 protein: ASSPTRQGAQGYT

J gene: TRBJ1-5
V gene: TRBV10-3
D gene: NA
CDR3 protein: AISPRPGGEQPQH

J gene: TRBJ1-5
V gene: TRBV27
D gene: NA
CDR3 protein: ASSLLGADQPQH

J gene: TRBJ1-2
V gene: TRBV14
D gene: NA
CDR3 protein: ASSQDRYGYT

J gene: TRBJ1-6
V gene: TRBV9
D gene: NA
CDR3 protein: ASSPVGTDLNSPLH

J gene: TRBJ2-5
V gene: TRBV29-1
D gene: NA
CDR3 protein: SVERVLRETQY

J gene: TRBJ1-2
V gene: TRBV7-2
D gene: NA
CDR3 protein: ASSPEDSYGYT

J gene: TRBJ2-1
V gene: TRBV5-4
D gene: NA
CDR3 protein: ASSPVGPREQF